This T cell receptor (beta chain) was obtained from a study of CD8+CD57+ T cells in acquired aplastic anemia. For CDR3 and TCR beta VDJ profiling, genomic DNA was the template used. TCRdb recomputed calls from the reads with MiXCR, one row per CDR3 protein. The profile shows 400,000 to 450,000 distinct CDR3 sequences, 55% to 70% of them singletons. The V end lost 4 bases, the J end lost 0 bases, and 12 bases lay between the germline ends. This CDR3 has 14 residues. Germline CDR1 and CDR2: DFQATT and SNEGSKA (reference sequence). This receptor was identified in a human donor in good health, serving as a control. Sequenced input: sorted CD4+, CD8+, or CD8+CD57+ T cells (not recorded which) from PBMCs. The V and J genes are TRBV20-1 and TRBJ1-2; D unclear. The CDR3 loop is CSATEQPANYGYTF. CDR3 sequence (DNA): TGCAGTGCTACCGAGCAGCCAGCTAACTATGGCTACACCTTC.